This is a list of T cell receptor beta chains from one sample in a study of T cell responses to AZD1222 COVID-19 vaccine. Profiling relied on immunoSEQ multiplex PCR, and the TCRdb table lists in-frame clones only, not all of them. The sample has around 150,000 clones, roughly 89% seen once. This sample comprised peripheral blood, obtained on day 0 of AZD1222 vaccination. The source of these receptors is an adult in good health. Both conserved end residues are part of each CDR3. Fields, in order: V gene, D gene, J gene, CDR3 protein, CDR3 DNA. D genes are given only for firm matches.

V gene: TRBV6-6; D gene: TRBD1; J gene: TRBJ1-5; CDR3 protein: CASSAGQGVQPQHF; CDR3 DNA: TGTGCCAGCAGTGCCGGACAGGGCGTTCAGCCCCAGCATTTT
V gene: TRBV24-1; D gene: NA; J gene: TRBJ2-1; CDR3 protein: CATSEPRASSYNEQFF; CDR3 DNA: TGTGCCACCAGTGAACCCAGAGCGAGCTCCTACAATGAGCAGTTCTTC
V gene: TRBV6-5; D gene: TRBD1; J gene: TRBJ2-1; CDR3 protein: CASKRAGGHEQFF; CDR3 DNA: TGTGCCAGCAAACGGGCAGGGGGCCATGAGCAGTTCTTC
V gene: TRBV28; D gene: NA; J gene: TRBJ2-7; CDR3 protein: CASTEGGVRVYEQYF; CDR3 DNA: TGTGCCAGCACCGAAGGTGGGGTAAGGGTCTACGAGCAGTACTTC
V gene: TRBV19; D gene: NA; J gene: TRBJ1-1; CDR3 protein: CASKRQSAMNTEAFF; CDR3 DNA: TGTGCCAGTAAAAGACAATCGGCGATGAACACTGAAGCTTTCTTT
V gene: TRBV6-2/TRBV6-3; D gene: TRBD1; J gene: TRBJ2-7; CDR3 protein: CASSSHRGSASYEQYF; CDR3 DNA: TGTGCCAGCAGCTCACACAGGGGATCTGCCTCCTACGAGCAGTACTTC
V gene: TRBV19; D gene: TRBD1; J gene: TRBJ2-7; CDR3 protein: CASSIGTGGFEQYF; CDR3 DNA: TGTGCCAGTAGTATAGGGACAGGGGGCTTCGAGCAGTACTTC
V gene: TRBV4-1; D gene: TRBD2; J gene: TRBJ2-1; CDR3 protein: CASSQDRTSGVNEQFF; CDR3 DNA: TGCGCCAGCAGCCAAGATCGGACTAGCGGGGTAAATGAGCAGTTCTTC
V gene: TRBV28; D gene: TRBD1; J gene: TRBJ2-7; CDR3 protein: CASGRDSTTYEQYF; CDR3 DNA: TGTGCCAGCGGCAGGGACAGCACAACCTACGAGCAGTACTTC
V gene: TRBV18; D gene: TRBD2; J gene: TRBJ2-1; CDR3 protein: CASSPSQSSGGYNEQFF; CDR3 DNA: TGTGCCAGCTCACCTTCCCAGAGTAGCGGGGGATACAATGAGCAGTTCTTC
V gene: TRBV14; D gene: NA; J gene: TRBJ2-7; CDR3 protein: CASSQGSRAQYEQYF; CDR3 DNA: TGTGCCAGCAGCCAAGGTTCCAGGGCTCAGTACGAGCAGTACTTC
V gene: TRBV5-1; D gene: TRBD1; J gene: TRBJ2-1; CDR3 protein: CASSFTGGEQFF; CDR3 DNA: TGCGCCAGCAGCTTCACAGGGGGCGAGCAGTTCTTC
V gene: TRBV27; D gene: NA; J gene: TRBJ2-1; CDR3 protein: CASSLLGGSKPYNEQFF; CDR3 DNA: TGTGCCAGCAGTCTCCTCGGCGGCTCGAAACCCTACAATGAGCAGTTCTTC
V gene: TRBV6-5; D gene: NA; J gene: TRBJ2-2; CDR3 protein: CATDATNTGELFF; CDR3 DNA: TGTGCCACTGACGCCACGAACACCGGGGAGCTGTTTTTT
V gene: TRBV7-9; D gene: NA; J gene: TRBJ2-2; CDR3 protein: CASSPHNPAPNTGELFF; CDR3 DNA: TGTGCCAGCAGCCCTCATAATCCAGCTCCGAACACCGGGGAGCTGTTTTTT
V gene: TRBV10-3; D gene: NA; J gene: TRBJ2-7; CDR3 protein: CATRGRAVDTTEQYF; CDR3 DNA: TGTGCCACCAGGGGCAGGGCGGTGGATACTACCGAGCAGTACTTC
V gene: TRBV24-1; D gene: TRBD1; J gene: TRBJ1-2; CDR3 protein: CATSRQGAGGYTF; CDR3 DNA: TGTGCCACCAGTCGACAGGGGGCCGGTGGCTACACCTTC
V gene: TRBV4-1; D gene: TRBD1; J gene: TRBJ1-2; CDR3 protein: CASSQLLTGPHYGYTF; CDR3 DNA: TGCGCCAGCAGCCAGCTCCTGACAGGGCCCCACTATGGCTACACCTTC
V gene: TRBV28; D gene: NA; J gene: TRBJ2-7; CDR3 protein: CASCLGATGEQYF; CDR3 DNA: TGTGCCAGCTGCCTAGGGGCTACGGGCGAGCAGTACTTC
V gene: TRBV27; D gene: TRBD2; J gene: TRBJ2-1; CDR3 protein: CASSVLAGGSYNEQFF; CDR3 DNA: TGTGCCAGCAGTGTCCTAGCGGGCGGCTCCTACAATGAGCAGTTCTTC